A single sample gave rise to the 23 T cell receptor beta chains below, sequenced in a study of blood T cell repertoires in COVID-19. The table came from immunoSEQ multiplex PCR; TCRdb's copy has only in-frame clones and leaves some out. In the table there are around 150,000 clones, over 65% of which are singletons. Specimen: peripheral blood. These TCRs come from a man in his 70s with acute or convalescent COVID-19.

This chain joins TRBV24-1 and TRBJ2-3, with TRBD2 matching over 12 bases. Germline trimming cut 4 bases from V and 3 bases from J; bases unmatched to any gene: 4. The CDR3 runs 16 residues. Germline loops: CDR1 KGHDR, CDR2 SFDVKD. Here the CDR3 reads CATSETSGRVTDTQYF. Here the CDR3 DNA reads TGTGCCACCAGTGAGACTAGCGGGAGAGTTACAGATACGCAGTATTTT.

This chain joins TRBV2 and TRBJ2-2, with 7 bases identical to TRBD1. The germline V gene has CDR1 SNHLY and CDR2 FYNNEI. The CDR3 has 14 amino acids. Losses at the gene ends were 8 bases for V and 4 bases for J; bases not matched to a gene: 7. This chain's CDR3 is CASSWDSSTGELFF. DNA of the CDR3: TGTGCCAGCTCTTGGGACAGCTCCACCGGGGAGCTGTTTTTT.

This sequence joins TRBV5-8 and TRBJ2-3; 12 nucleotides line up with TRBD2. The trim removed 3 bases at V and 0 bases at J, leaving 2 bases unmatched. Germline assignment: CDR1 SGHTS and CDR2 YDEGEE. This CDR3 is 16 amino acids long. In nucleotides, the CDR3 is TGTGCCAGCAGCTCCCTAGCGGGGGGGAGCACAGATACGCAGTATTTT. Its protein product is CASSSLAGGSTDTQYF.

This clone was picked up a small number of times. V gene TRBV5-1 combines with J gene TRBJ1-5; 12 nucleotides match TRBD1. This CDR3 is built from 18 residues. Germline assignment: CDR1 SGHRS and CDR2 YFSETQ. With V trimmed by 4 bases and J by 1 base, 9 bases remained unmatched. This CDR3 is CASSPWGGQGASNQPQHF. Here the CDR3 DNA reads TGCGCCAGCAGCCCTTGGGGGGGACAGGGGGCGAGCAATCAGCCCCAGCATTTT.

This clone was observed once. CDR3 in amino acids: CAWTLSAGGTIQYF. The DNA of the CDR3 is TGTGCCTGGACCCTCTCGGCAGGGGGGACTATTCAGTACTTC. The J gene is TRBJ2-4, the V gene TRBV30, with TRBD1 as a possible D gene (7 bases). V gave up 4 bases and J gave up 10 bases, with 20 bases separating them. CDR1 and CDR2 (germline): GTSNPN, SVGIG (reference sequence). This CDR3 comprises 14 residues.

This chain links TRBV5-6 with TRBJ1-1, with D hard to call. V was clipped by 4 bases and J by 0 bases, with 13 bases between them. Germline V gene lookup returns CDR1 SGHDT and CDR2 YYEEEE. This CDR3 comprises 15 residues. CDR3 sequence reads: CASSLLTPMNTEAFF. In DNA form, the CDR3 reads TGTGCCAGCAGCCTGTTGACACCCATGAACACTGAAGCTTTCTTT.

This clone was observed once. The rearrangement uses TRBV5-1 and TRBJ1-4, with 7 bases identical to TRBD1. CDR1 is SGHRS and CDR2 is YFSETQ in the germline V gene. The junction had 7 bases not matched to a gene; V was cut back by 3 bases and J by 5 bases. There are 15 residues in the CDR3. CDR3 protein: CASSSPGTENEKLFF. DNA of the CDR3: TGCGCCAGCAGCTCCCCCGGGACAGAGAATGAAAAACTGTTTTTT. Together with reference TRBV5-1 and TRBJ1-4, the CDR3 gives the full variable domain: KAGVTQTPRYLIKTRGQQVTLSCSPISGHRSVSWYQQTPGQGLQFLFEYFSETQRNKGNFPGRFSGRQFSNSRSEMNVSTLELGDSALYLCASSSPGTENEKLFFGSGTQLSVL.

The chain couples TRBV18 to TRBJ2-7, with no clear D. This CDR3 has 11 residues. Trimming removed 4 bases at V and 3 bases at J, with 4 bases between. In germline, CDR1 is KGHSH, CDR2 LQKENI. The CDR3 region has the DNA TGTGCCAGCTCACATAGCTACGAGCAGTACTTC. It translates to CASSHSYEQYF.

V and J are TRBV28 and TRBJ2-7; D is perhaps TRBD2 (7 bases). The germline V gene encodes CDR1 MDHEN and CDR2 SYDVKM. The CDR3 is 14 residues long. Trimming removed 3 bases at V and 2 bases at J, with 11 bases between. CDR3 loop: CASSFRGAPYEQYF. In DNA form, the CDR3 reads TGTGCCAGCAGTTTCCGGGGGGCTCCCTACGAGCAGTACTTC.

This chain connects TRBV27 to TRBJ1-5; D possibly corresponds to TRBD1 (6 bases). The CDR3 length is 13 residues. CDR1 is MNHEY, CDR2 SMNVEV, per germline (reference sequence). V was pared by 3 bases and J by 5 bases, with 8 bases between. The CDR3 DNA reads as TGTGCCAGCAGTTTCGGACAGCATCAGCCCCAGCATTTT. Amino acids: CASSFGQHQPQHF.

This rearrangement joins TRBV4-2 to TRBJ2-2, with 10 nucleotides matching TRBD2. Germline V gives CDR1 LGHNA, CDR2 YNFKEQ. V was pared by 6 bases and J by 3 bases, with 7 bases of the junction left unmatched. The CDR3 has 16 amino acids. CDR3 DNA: TGTGCCAGCAGTCCCAGGACTAGCGGCTACACCGGGGAGCTGTTTTTT. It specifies CASSPRTSGYTGELFF.

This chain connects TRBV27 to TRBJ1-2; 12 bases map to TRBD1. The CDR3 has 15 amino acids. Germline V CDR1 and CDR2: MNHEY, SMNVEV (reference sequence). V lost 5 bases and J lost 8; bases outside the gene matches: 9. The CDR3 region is CASSLYRDRGRGYTF. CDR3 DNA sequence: TGTGCCAGCAGTCTGTACCGGGACAGGGGGCGCGGCTACACCTTC.

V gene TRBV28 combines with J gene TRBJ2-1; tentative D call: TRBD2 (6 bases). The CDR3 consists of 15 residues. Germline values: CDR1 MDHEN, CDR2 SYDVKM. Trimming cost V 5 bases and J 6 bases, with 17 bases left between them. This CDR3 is CASSAYGTPSNEQFF. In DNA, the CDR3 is TGTGCCAGCAGTGCTTACGGGACTCCCAGCAATGAGCAGTTCTTC.

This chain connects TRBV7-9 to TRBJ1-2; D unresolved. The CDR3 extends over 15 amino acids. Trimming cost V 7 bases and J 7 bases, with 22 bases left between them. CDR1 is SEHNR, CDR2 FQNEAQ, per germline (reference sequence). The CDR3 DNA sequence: TGTGCCAGCAACCTTCATGGGCTTGAAGGGAGTGGCTACACCTTC. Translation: CASNLHGLEGSGYTF. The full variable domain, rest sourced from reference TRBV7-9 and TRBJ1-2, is DTGVSQNPRHKITKRGQNVTFRCDPISEHNRLYWYRQTLGQGPEFLTYFQNEAQLEKSRLLSDRFSAERPKGSFSTLEIQRTEQGDSAMYLCASNLHGLEGSGYTFGSGTRLTVV.

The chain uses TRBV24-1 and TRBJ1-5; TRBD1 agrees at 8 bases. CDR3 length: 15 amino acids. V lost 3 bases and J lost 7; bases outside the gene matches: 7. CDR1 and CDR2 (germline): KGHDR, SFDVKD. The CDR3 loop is CATSDARGPRQPQHF. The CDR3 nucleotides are TGTGCCACCAGTGATGCCAGGGGGCCCCGACAGCCCCAGCATTTT.

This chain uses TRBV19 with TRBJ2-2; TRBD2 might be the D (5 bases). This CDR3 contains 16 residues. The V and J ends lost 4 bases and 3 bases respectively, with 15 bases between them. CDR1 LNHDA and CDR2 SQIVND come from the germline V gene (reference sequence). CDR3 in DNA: TGTGCCAGTAGTAATCCGCTGATAGCGTACACCGGGGAGCTGTTTTTT. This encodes CASSNPLIAYTGELFF.

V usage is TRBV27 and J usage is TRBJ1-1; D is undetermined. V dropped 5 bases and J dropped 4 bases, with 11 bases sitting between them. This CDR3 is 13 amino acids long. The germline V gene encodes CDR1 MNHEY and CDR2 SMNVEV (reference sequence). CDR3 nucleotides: TGTGCCAGCAGTGGCAGGAGGAGCACTGAAGCTTTCTTT. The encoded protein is CASSGRRSTEAFF.

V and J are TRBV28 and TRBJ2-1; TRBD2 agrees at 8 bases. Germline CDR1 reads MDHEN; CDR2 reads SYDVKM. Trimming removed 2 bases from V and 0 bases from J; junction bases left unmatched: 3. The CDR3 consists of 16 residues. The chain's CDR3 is CASSLIAGSSYNEQFF. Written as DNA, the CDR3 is TGTGCCAGCAGTTTAATAGCGGGAAGCTCCTACAATGAGCAGTTCTTC. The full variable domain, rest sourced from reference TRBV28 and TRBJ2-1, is DVKVTQSSRYLVKRTGEKVFLECVQDMDHENMFWYRQDPGLGLRLIYFSYDVKMKEKGDIPEGYSVSREKKERFSLILESASTNQTSMYLCASSLIAGSSYNEQFFGPGTRLTVL.

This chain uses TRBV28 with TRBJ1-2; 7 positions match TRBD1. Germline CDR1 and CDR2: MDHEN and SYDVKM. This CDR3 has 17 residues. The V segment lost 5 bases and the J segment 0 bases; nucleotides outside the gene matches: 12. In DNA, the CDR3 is TGTGCCAGCAGTCTCTCCGGACAGGCCCTAGCTAACTATGGCTACACCTTC. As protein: CASSLSGQALANYGYTF.

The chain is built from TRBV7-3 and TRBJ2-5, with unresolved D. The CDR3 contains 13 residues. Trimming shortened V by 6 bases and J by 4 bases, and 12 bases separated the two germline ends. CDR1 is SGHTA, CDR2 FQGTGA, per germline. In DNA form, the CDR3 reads TGTGCCAGCAGTCGGAGCGAATCAGAGACCCAGTACTTC. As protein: CASSRSESETQYF.

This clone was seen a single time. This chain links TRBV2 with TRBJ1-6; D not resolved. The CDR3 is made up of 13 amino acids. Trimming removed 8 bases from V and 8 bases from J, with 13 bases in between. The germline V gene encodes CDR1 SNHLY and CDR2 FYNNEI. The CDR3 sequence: CASQARWDSPLHF. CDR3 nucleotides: TGTGCCAGCCAGGCCCGCTGGGATTCACCCCTCCACTTT.

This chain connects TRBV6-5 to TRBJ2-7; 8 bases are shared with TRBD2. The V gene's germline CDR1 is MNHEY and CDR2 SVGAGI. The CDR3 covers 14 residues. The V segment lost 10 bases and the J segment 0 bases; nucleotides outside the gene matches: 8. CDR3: CATQRELSSYEQYF. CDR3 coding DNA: TGTGCCACCCAGCGGGAGTTGAGCTCCTACGAGCAGTACTTC.

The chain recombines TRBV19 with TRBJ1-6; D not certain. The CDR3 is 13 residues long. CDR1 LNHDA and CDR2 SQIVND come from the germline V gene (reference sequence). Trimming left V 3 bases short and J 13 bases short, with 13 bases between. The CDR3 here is CASSISSVTPLHF. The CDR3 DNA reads TGTGCCAGTAGTATCTCCTCTGTTACTCCCCTCCACTTT.